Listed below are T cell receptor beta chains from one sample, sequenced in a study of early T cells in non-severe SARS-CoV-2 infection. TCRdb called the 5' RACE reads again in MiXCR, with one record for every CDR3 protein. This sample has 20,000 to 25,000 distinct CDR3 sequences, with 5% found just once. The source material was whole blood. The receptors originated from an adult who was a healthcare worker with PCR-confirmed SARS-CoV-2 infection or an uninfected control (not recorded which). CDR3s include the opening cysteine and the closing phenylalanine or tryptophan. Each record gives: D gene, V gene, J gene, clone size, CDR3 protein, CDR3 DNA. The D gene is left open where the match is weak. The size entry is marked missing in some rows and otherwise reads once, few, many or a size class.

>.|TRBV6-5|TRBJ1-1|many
CASSYPNTEAFF
TGTGCCAGCAGTTACCCCAACACTGAAGCTTTCTTT
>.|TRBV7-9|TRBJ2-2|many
CASSSSDTRRELFF
TGTGCCAGCAGCTCGAGCGACACCCGGCGGGAGCTGTTTTTT
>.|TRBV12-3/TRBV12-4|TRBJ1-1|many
CASNYGTQNTEAFF
TGTGCCAGCAATTACGGTACTCAGAACACTGAAGCTTTCTTT
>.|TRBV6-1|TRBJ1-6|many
CASSEEGDSPLHF
TGTGCCAGCAGTGAAGAGGGAGACTCACCCCTCCACTTT
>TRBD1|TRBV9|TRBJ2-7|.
CASSADDRGFYEQYF
TGTGCCAGCAGCGCAGACGACAGGGGTTTCTACGAGCAGTACTTC
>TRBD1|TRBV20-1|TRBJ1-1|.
CSAKRTGTNTEAFF
TGCAGTGCTAAAAGGACAGGGACGAACACTGAAGCTTTCTTT
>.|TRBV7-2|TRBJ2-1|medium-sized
CASSQDPTRNEQFF
TGTGCCAGCAGCCAGGACCCAACCCGGAATGAGCAGTTCTTC
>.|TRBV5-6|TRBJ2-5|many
CASSLGRGETQYF
TGTGCCAGCAGCCTAGGACGAGGAGAGACCCAGTACTTC
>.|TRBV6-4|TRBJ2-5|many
CASSARDQETQYF
TGTGCCAGCAGTGCTAGGGACCAAGAGACCCAGTACTTC
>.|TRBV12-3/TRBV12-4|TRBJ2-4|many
CASSLSLTGSKNIQYF
TGTGCCAGCAGTTTATCCCTGACAGGCTCCAAAAACATTCAGTACTTC
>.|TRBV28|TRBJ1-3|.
CASSPTHSGNTIYF
TGTGCCAGCAGTCCCACTCACTCTGGAAACACCATATATTTT
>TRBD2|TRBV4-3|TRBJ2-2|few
CASSQAVLAGYGTGELFF
TGCGCCAGCAGCCAAGCAGTCTTAGCGGGGTATGGAACCGGGGAGCTGTTTTTT